The clone carrying this TCR beta chain was recorded once. This sample was taken from a study of technical replicates of blood from a handful of donors. The method was immunoSEQ multiplex PCR; TCRdb's version includes in-frame clones alone and lacks a portion of them. The table lists 45,000 to 60,000 clones, roughly nine tenths of them singletons. With 5 bases removed from V and 5 bases from J, the gap between germline ends came to 12 bases. Looked up from germline, CDR1 is SEHNR and CDR2 is FQNEAQ (reference sequence). The CDR3 spans 14 residues. This sequence originates from a human donor in good health. Some clones in this sample may be carry-over from other donors' samples. The chain links TRBV7-9 to TRBJ1-4, with D perhaps matching TRBD1 (6 bases). The sample was PBMCs. CDR3 in DNA: TGTGCCAGCAGCGGTGGACAGTTGAATGAAAAACTGTTTTTT. This encodes CASSGGQLNEKLFF. Combining the CDR3 with reference TRBV7-9 and TRBJ1-4 gives the whole variable domain DTGVSQNPRHKITKRGQNVTFRCDPISEHNRLYWYRQTLGQGPEFLTYFQNEAQLEKSRLLSDRFSAERPKGSFSTLEIQRTEQGDSAMYLCASSGGQLNEKLFFGSGTQLSVL.